A selection of T cell receptor beta chains follows, all from one sample in a study of neurological immune-mediated disorders. TCRdb reanalysed the 5' RACE reads using MiXCR and keeps one entry per CDR3 protein. The sample lists tens of thousands of distinct CDR3 sequences; about 9.4% were seen once. Sequenced input: PBMCs. The receptor set was obtained from a young woman with HTLV-1-associated myelopathy (HAM/TSP). CDR3s include the opening cysteine and the closing phenylalanine or tryptophan. D genes are given only for firm matches. Expanded clones are given a class, and other clones once, few, many or no size at all.

len,abundance,j_gene,v_gene,d_gene,CDR3nt,CDR3aa
15,many,TRBJ1-1,TRBV20-1,TRBD1,TGCAGTGCTTTTCCCTCAGGGGGCCGGAGGACTGAAGCTTTCTTT,CSAFPSGGRRTEAFF
18,many,TRBJ2-3,TRBV7-9,-,TGTGCCAGCAGCGCACGCCCTCGGCAGGGGCGAAACACAGATACGCAGTATTTT,CASSARPRQGRNTDTQYF
14,many,TRBJ1-3,TRBV7-2,-,TGTGCCAGCAGCTTAGGGCAGGGGAAAAACACCATATATTTT,CASSLGQGKNTIYF
14,many,TRBJ1-2,TRBV20-1,-,TGCAGTGCCAACCCTGACACTTACAACTATGGCTACACCTTC,CSANPDTYNYGYTF
14,few,TRBJ1-5,TRBV20-1,-,TGCAGTGCTAGACACCGCGTCGGCAATCAGCCCCAGCATTTT,CSARHRVGNQPQHF
17,many,TRBJ2-2,TRBV20-1,TRBD2,TGCAGTGCTAGAGGCCATTTGGGGGGGGCGAACACCGGGGAGCTGTTTTTT,CSARGHLGGANTGELFF
15,-,TRBJ2-1,TRBV11-3,-,TGTGCCAGCAGCTTAGTGGGGGCGGGATACAATGAGCAGTTCTTC,CASSLVGAGYNEQFF
16,many,TRBJ1-6,TRBV6-5,-,TGTGCCAGCAGTTACTTCGGCGGCTCCTATAATTCACCCCTCCACTTT,CASSYFGGSYNSPLHF
15,many,TRBJ2-7,TRBV7-9,-,TGTGCCAGCAGCTTACCGGGGAAAGGCTCCTACGAGCAGTACTTC,CASSLPGKGSYEQYF
14,many,TRBJ1-2,TRBV14,-,TGTGCCAGCAGCCACCTGATTACTAACTATGGCTACACCTTC,CASSHLITNYGYTF
15,many,TRBJ1-1,TRBV6-6,-,TGTGCCAGCAGTTTCACCGGACAGATGAACACTGAAGCTTTCTTT,CASSFTGQMNTEAFF
14,few,TRBJ1-5,TRBV20-1,TRBD1,TGCAGTGCTACGGACAGGGGACGCAATCAGACCCAGCATTTT,CSATDRGRNQTQHF
14,many,TRBJ2-3,TRBV7-9,-,TGTGCCAGCAGCCAGAGCACAAGCACAGATACGCAGTATTTT,CASSQSTSTDTQYF
15,many,TRBJ1-2,TRBV20-1,-,TGCAGTGCTAGAGCCGGGGGGCGCATAGACTATGGCTACACCTTC,CSARAGGRIDYGYTF
14,many,TRBJ1-2,TRBV20-1,-,TGCAGTGCTAGGGGGGGAGGGTCGAGCTATGGCTACACCTTC,CSARGGGSSYGYTF
15,many,TRBJ1-2,TRBV7-9,-,TGTGCCAGCAGCTTAGTGGGGTCAGCGGGCTATGGCTACACCTTC,CASSLVGSAGYGYTF
13,many,TRBJ2-7,TRBV29-1,TRBD1,TGCAGCGTTGAGGGACAGGGGGCCTACGAGCAGTACTTC,CSVEGQGAYEQYF
12,few,TRBJ1-5,TRBV20-1,-,TGCAGTGCTAAGAGTTCGGATCAGCCCCAGCATTTT,CSAKSSDQPQHF
16,many,TRBJ2-7,TRBV5-1,TRBD2,TGCGCCAGCAGCTTGGTCGTTGACCAGGGACTATACGAGCAGTACTTC,CASSLVVDQGLYEQYF
14,many,TRBJ2-7,TRBV5-4,TRBD2,TGTGCCAGCAGCTTGGCCGGGACTAGCCGCGAGCAGTACTTC,CASSLAGTSREQYF
12,many,TRBJ1-2,TRBV25-1,-,TGTGCCAGCAGCGAGTCGTGGCGAGGCTACACCTTC,CASSESWRGYTF
17,many,TRBJ2-1,TRBV20-1,-,TGCAGTGCTAGAAACCCCGAGAGGGGGGGAGACTACAATGAGCAGTTCTTC,CSARNPERGGDYNEQFF
14,many,TRBJ2-7,TRBV20-1,TRBD2,TGCAGTGCTTCCTCCGGGACTAGCCAATCCGAGCAGTACTTC,CSASSGTSQSEQYF
16,many,TRBJ2-3,TRBV7-2,TRBD1,TGTGCCAGCAGCTTAAGTGGGACAGGGGCAAGAGATACGCAGTATTTT,CASSLSGTGARDTQYF
16,many,TRBJ1-2,TRBV20-1,-,TGCAGTGCTAGAGATCGGAGGGTGGGCTTAGGCTATGGCTACACCTTC,CSARDRRVGLGYGYTF
14,many,TRBJ1-2,TRBV4-2,TRBD1,TGTGCCAGCAGCCCCGCCCGGCAGGGGGATGGCTACACCTTC,CASSPARQGDGYTF
17,many,TRBJ2-7,TRBV10-1,TRBD2,TGCGCCAGCAGTGCTTTCACTCGCGGGGGTAAGGTATACGAGCAGTACTTC,CASSAFTRGGKVYEQYF
16,many,TRBJ2-2,TRBV5-6,TRBD1,TGTGCCAGCAGCTTAACAGGGGGTTCCTTCACCGGGGAGCTGTTTTTT,CASSLTGGSFTGELFF
15,many,TRBJ2-2,TRBV2,-,TGTGCCAGCCAACCTACAGTTACGAACACCGGGGAGCTGTTTTTT,CASQPTVTNTGELFF
16,-,TRBJ2-3,TRBV6-4,TRBD2,TGTGCCAGCAGTGACAAGACTAGCGGGGGGGCTGATACGCAGTATTTT,CASSDKTSGGADTQYF
13,many,TRBJ2-5,TRBV29-1,-,TGCAGCGTTGTATTTCGGGGGCCAGAGACCCAGTACTTC,CSVVFRGPETQYF
16,many,TRBJ1-5,TRBV20-1,-,TGCAGTGCCCTAGGGAGGACAGACGGCCCCAATCAGCCCCAGCATTTT,CSALGRTDGPNQPQHF
14,once,TRBJ2-3,TRBV6-4,-,TGTGTCAGCAGTGACGGAAGGGAACAGGATACGCAGTATTTT,CVSSDGREQDTQYF
18,many,TRBJ2-3,TRBV20-1,-,TGCAGTGCTAGAGGAGCTACGCTAGCGACGACCCTCACAGATACGCAGTATTTT,CSARGATLATTLTDTQYF
15,many,TRBJ2-4,TRBV12-3/TRBV12-4,-,TGTGCCAGCAGTGGGGACATGCGAAATGAAAACATTCAGTACTTC,CASSGDMRNENIQYF
15,many,TRBJ2-3,TRBV5-1,-,TGCGCCAGCAGCTTGGCTACCGGACAGAAAAATACGCAGTATTTT,CASSLATGQKNTQYF
13,few,TRBJ2-1,TRBV20-1,TRBD1,TGCAGTGGGAGAACAGGGGGATATAGTGAGCAGTTCTTC,CSGRTGGYSEQFF
15,many,TRBJ1-1,TRBV5-1,-,TGCGCCAGCAGCTTCTCTGGGTCTTGGGACACTGAAGCTTTCTTT,CASSFSGSWDTEAFF
18,many,TRBJ2-3,TRBV6-6,TRBD2,TGTGCCAGCAGTTACTGGACTAGCGGGGGGGCCGAGGCAGATACGCAGTATTTT,CASSYWTSGGAEADTQYF
15,many,TRBJ1-4,TRBV20-1,-,TGCAGTGCCCCCCGCTCCAGGGGTGGTTTGTTTAAACTGTTTTTT,CSAPRSRGGLFKLFF
13,few,TRBJ1-2,TRBV20-1,-,TGCAGTGCCATACCGGGACGGAACTATGGCTACACCTTC,CSAIPGRNYGYTF
14,many,TRBJ1-1,TRBV20-1,TRBD1,TGCAGTGCTAGACGTTCAGGGGGCAACACTGAAGCTTTCTTT,CSARRSGGNTEAFF
17,many,TRBJ2-1,TRBV6-5,TRBD2,TGTGCCAGCAGTTATCTCCGGACTAGCGGGGGGCGAAATGAGCAGTTCTTC,CASSYLRTSGGRNEQFF
14,many,TRBJ2-7,TRBV6-5,TRBD2,TGTGCCAGCAGTTATATTGGGACTAGCTCCGAGCAGTACTTC,CASSYIGTSSEQYF
12,-,TRBJ1-6,TRBV20-1,-,TGCAGTGCTGTATCGGGGGATTCACCCCTCCACTTT,CSAVSGDSPLHF
14,many,TRBJ2-2,TRBV5-1,-,TGCGCCAGCAGCTTGCAGTTGGGAGCCGGGGAGCTGTTTTTT,CASSLQLGAGELFF